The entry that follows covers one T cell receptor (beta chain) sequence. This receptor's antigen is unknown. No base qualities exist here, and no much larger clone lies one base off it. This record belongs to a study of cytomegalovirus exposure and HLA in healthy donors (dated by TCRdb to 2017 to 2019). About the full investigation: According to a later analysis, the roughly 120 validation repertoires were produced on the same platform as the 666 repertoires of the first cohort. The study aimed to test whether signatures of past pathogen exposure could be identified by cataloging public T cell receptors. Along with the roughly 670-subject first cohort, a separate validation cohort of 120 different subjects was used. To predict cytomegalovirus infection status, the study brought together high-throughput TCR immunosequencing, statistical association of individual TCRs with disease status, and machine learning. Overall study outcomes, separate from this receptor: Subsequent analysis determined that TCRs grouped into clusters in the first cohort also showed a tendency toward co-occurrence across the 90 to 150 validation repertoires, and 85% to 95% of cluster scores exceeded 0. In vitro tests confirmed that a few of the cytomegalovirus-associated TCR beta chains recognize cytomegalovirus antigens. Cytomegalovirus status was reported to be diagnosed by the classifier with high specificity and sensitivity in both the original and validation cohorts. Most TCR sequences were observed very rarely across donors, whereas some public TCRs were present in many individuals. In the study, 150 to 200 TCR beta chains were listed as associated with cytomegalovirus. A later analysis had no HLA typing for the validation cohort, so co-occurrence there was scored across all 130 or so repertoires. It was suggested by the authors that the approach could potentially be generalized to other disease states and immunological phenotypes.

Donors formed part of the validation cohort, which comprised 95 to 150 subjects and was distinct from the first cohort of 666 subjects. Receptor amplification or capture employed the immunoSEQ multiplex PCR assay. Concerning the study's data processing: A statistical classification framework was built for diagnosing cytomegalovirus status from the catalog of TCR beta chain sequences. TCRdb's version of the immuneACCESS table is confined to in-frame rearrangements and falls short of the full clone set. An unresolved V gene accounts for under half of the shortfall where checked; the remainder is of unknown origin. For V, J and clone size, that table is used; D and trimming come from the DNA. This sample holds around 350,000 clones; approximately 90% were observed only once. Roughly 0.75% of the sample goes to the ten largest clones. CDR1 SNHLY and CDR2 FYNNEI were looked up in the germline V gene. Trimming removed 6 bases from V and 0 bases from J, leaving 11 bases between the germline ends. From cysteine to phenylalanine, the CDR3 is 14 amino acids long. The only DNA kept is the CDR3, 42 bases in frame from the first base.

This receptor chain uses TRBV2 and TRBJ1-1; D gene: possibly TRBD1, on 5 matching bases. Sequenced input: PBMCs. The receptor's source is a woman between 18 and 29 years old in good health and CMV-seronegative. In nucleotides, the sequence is TGTGCCAGCAGAGGGGCAGGAGTGAACACTGAAGCTTTCTTT. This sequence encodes CASRGAGVNTEAFF.